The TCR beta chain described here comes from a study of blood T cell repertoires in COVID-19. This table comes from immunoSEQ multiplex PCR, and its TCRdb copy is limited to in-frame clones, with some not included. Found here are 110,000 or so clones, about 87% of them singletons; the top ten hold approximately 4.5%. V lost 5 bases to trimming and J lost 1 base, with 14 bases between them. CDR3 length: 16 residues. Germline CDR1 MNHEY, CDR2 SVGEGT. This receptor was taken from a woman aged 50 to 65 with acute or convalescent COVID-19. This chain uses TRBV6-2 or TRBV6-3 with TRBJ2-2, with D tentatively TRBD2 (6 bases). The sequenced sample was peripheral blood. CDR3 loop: CASSIFSGGNTGELFF. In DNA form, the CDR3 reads TGTGCCAGCAGTATCTTTAGCGGAGGGAACACCGGGGAGCTGTTTTTT.